One sample yielded the 28 T cell receptor beta chains listed below, sequenced in a study of shared clonotypes between healthy human individuals. Sequencing used immunoSEQ multiplex PCR; TCRdb keeps in-frame clones, though not all of them. The table lists some 1,400,000 clones, roughly 96% of them singletons. The sample comprised naive CD4+ T cells sorted from blood. This sample's subset: CD45RA+ positively selected. The receptors were sampled from a man aged 30-40 years in good health.

The genes are TRBV18 and TRBJ1-5; 9 bases align to TRBD1. The CDR3 has 15 amino acids. The germline gives CDR1 KGHSH, CDR2 LQKENI. The V and J ends lost 4 bases and 5 bases, in that order; junction bases with no gene match: 6. This chain's CDR3 is CASSLRDREYQPQHF. The DNA of the CDR3 is TGTGCCAGCTCACTCCGGGACAGGGAGTATCAGCCCCAGCATTTT.

The chain combines TRBV5-6 with TRBJ2-1, with TRBD2 matching over 14 bases. The germline V gene has CDR1 SGHDT and CDR2 YYEEEE. After removal of 5 bases from V and 8 bases from J, the junction contained 6 bases not matched to a gene. The CDR3 is made up of 15 amino acids. The CDR3 sequence: CASRSGLAGVYEQFF. CDR3 nucleotides: TGTGCCAGCAGGTCGGGACTAGCGGGAGTCTATGAGCAGTTCTTC.

V usage is TRBV11-2 and J usage is TRBJ1-5, with D perhaps TRBD1 (5 bases). The CDR3 has 15 residues. Germline-derived CDR1 and CDR2 are SGHAT and FQNNGV. Trimming pared 2 bases from V and 7 bases from J, leaving 15 bases between. The CDR3 nucleotides read TGTGCCAGCAGCTTATCGCCGGGGCGACGACAGCCCCAGCATTTT. Translated: CASSLSPGRRQPQHF.

The chain recombines TRBV27 with TRBJ2-1; 14 nucleotides align to TRBD2. Trimming took 5 bases from V and 7 from J; bases not matched to a gene: 7. The CDR3 runs 16 residues. Germline V CDR1 and CDR2: MNHEY, SMNVEV (reference sequence). The CDR3 spells CASSQERTSGRNEQFF. In nucleotides, the CDR3 is TGTGCCAGCAGTCAGGAAAGGACTAGCGGGAGGAATGAGCAGTTCTTC.

This clone was detected once. The gene calls are TRBV11-1 and TRBJ2-5; 7 bases line up with TRBD2. CDR3 length: 15 residues. V dropped 5 bases and J dropped 3; count of bases not matched to a gene: 9. The germline V gene has CDR1 SGHAT and CDR2 FQDESV (reference sequence). DNA for the CDR3: TGTGCCAGCAGCACCCGGCTAGCGGCCAAAGAGACCCAGTACTTC. Protein: CASSTRLAAKETQYF. Full variable domain (outside the CDR3, taken from reference TRBV11-1 and TRBJ2-5): EAEVAQSPRYKITEKSQAVAFWCDPISGHATLYWYRQILGQGPELLVQFQDESVVDDSQLPKDRFSAERLKGVDSTLKIQPAELGDSAMYLCASSTRLAAKETQYFGPGTRLLVL.

This chain connects TRBV7-8 to TRBJ1-1; no firm D call. V gave up 1 base and J gave up 7 bases, with 10 bases separating them. The CDR3 length is 13 residues. Looked up from germline, CDR1 is SGHVS and CDR2 is FQNEAQ. CDR3 loop: CASSLEIGVEAFF. The CDR3 region has the DNA TGTGCCAGCAGCTTAGAGATTGGGGTTGAAGCTTTCTTT.

This clone was recorded only once. The chain combines TRBV4-3 with TRBJ2-7; D may be TRBD2 (6 bases). CDR1 LGHNA and CDR2 YSLEER come from the germline V gene. CDR3 length: 15 residues. The germline V and J ends were trimmed by 1 base and 0 bases, with 10 bases remaining between them. The CDR3 reads CASSQVEGSSYEQYF. DNA for the CDR3: TGCGCCAGCAGCCAAGTGGAGGGGAGCTCCTACGAGCAGTACTTC.

The chain recombines TRBV9 with TRBJ2-3; 8 bases line up with TRBD2. Germline CDR1 and CDR2: SGDLS and YYNGEE. Losses at the gene ends were 4 bases for V and 5 bases for J; bases not matched to a gene: 12. The CDR3 covers 16 residues. The CDR3 loop reads CASSQQTLLAGDTQYF. The CDR3 coding sequence is TGTGCCAGCAGCCAACAGACTCTTCTAGCGGGAGATACGCAGTATTTT.

This chain connects TRBV5-6 to TRBJ2-3; TRBD2 aligns across 8 bases. Germline V lookup: CDR1 SGHDT, CDR2 YYEEEE. The CDR3 runs 17 residues. J lost 5 bases, V lost 2 bases, and 13 bases had no gene match. CDR3 bases: TGTGCCAGCAGCTTCCCGGGAGGGCCAGGAGTAGTAGATACGCAGTATTTT. This codes for CASSFPGGPGVVDTQYF.

The rearrangement uses TRBV6-1 and TRBJ2-7; D may correspond to TRBD1 or TRBD2 (5 bases each). Looked up from germline, CDR1 is MNHNS and CDR2 is SASEGT. V lost 6 bases and J 4 bases, leaving 10 bases between the germline ends. This CDR3 is built from 12 residues. The CDR3 DNA reads as TGTGCCAGCAGCGCCGAGGGGTACGAGCAGTACTTC. Amino acid sequence: CASSAEGYEQYF.

The V gene is TRBV5-1, the J gene TRBJ1-5, with no clear D. This CDR3 region has 14 residues. The V end lost 1 base, the J end lost 6 bases, and 11 bases lay between the germline ends. The germline CDR1 and CDR2 sequences are SGHRS and YFSETQ. The CDR3 DNA reads TGCGCCAGCAGCTTGAGTCGTGGAGGTCAGCCCCAGCATTTT. Translation gives CASSLSRGGQPQHF.

About this clone itself: Sequence at one end of the junction differs from germline and may be a read error. The chain recombines TRBV7-9 with TRBJ2-3; D is unclear. The CDR3 is made up of 12 amino acids. Looked up from germline, CDR1 is SEHNR and CDR2 is FQNEAQ (reference sequence). The CDR3 DNA follows: TGTGCCGGCAGCTTAACCACAGATACGCAGTATTTT. Translation gives CAGSLTTDTQYF.

This clone is a singleton in its sample. J is TRBJ1-3 and V is TRBV29-1; D remains ambiguous. From germline, CDR1 is SQVTM and CDR2 ANQGSEA. Trimming pared 7 bases from V and 1 base from J, leaving 14 bases between. The CDR3 sequence is 14 residues long. This CDR3 reads CSGPQYSSGNTIYF. Here the CDR3 DNA reads TGCAGCGGCCCCCAATATTCATCTGGAAACACCATATATTTT.

The rearrangement uses TRBV7-3 and TRBJ2-3; D not resolved. There are 14 residues in the CDR3. Germline V gene lookup returns CDR1 SGHTA and CDR2 FQGTGA. V dropped 0 bases and J dropped 9 bases, with 13 bases sitting between them. In DNA form, the CDR3 reads TGTGCCAGCAGCTTAACAAGCTCGGGCCGGACGCAGTATTTT. This translates into CASSLTSSGRTQYF.

V usage is TRBV27 and J usage is TRBJ2-6; tentative D call: TRBD1 (6 bases). The V gene's germline CDR1 is MNHEY and CDR2 SMNVEV (reference sequence). Trimming took off 11 bases at V and 0 bases at J, with 23 bases between the two ends. This CDR3 region has 18 residues. Here the CDR3 DNA reads TGTGCCGCCAGATCGGTCGTCGGGACAAACTCTGGGGCCAACGTCCTGACTTTC. Its protein product is CAARSVVGTNSGANVLTF.

The chain has TRBV5-1 and TRBJ1-2; 7 bases are shared with TRBD1. The CDR3 sequence is 14 residues long. Germline CDR1 and CDR2: SGHRS and YFSETQ. The junction had 9 bases not matched to a gene; V was cut back by 5 bases and J by 5 bases. DNA of the CDR3: TGCGCCAGCAGACCGACAGGGAGAGTTTATGGCTACACCTTC. This sequence encodes CASRPTGRVYGYTF.

The CDR3 loop is CAISDSSTDTQYF. CDR3 nucleotides: TGTGCCATCAGTGACTCTAGCACAGATACGCAGTATTTT. The chain links TRBV10-3 to TRBJ2-3; D gene uncertain. The CDR3 spans 13 residues. From germline, CDR1 is ENHRY and CDR2 SYGVKD. Trimming pared 3 bases from V and 0 bases from J, leaving 4 bases between.

The chain couples TRBV5-1 to TRBJ1-5, with a possible D match to TRBD1 (5 bases). V lost 3 bases, J lost 7 bases, and 14 bases lay in between. Germline values: CDR1 SGHRS, CDR2 YFSETQ. This CDR3 has 14 residues. CDR3 protein: CASSSDNPSQPQHF. In DNA form, the CDR3 reads TGCGCCAGCAGCTCGGACAACCCCTCACAGCCCCAGCATTTT.

The chain uses TRBV5-1 and TRBJ1-4; D uncertain. Germline V gene data show CDR1 as SGHRS and CDR2 as YFSETQ. Trimming cost V 0 bases and J 8 bases, with 14 bases left between them. The CDR3 length is 15 residues. The CDR3, as DNA: TGCGCCAGCAGCTTGGTTCCCGGGATTGGAGAAAAACTGTTTTTT. Translation gives CASSLVPGIGEKLFF.

The rearrangement links TRBV19 to TRBJ2-3, with 13 bases that match TRBD2. V was clipped by 1 base and J by 5 bases; unmatched bases: 6. CDR1 is LNHDA, CDR2 SQIVND, per germline (reference sequence). There are 17 residues in the CDR3. DNA of the CDR3: TGTGCCAGTAGTATAGTTGGACTAGCGGGAGTAGGAGATACGCAGTATTTT. The encoded protein is CASSIVGLAGVGDTQYF.

This chain links TRBV7-3 with TRBJ1-2; no definite D call. V gave up 4 bases and J gave up 8 bases, with 14 bases separating them. The CDR3 is 13 amino acids. Germline-derived CDR1 and CDR2 are SGHTA and FQGTGA. CDR3 residues: CASSSKEFGGYTF. The CDR3 DNA sequence: TGTGCCAGCAGCTCAAAGGAGTTCGGAGGCTACACCTTC.

The chain employs TRBV14 and TRBJ2-3; no definite D call. In germline, CDR1 is SGHDN, CDR2 FVKESK. The CDR3 is 13 residues long. V was cut by 0 bases and J by 8 bases, with 9 bases left in between. In nucleotides, the CDR3 is TGTGCCAGCAGCCAAGATGACCTCCTTACGCAGTATTTT. This codes for CASSQDDLLTQYF.

The genes are TRBV18 and TRBJ1-1; TRBD1 agrees at 7 bases. CDR3 length equals 17 residues. With V trimmed by 2 bases and J by 1 base, 10 bases remained unmatched. The germline gives CDR1 KGHSH, CDR2 LQKENI. CDR3 sequence: CASSPSGQSKGNTEAFF. CDR3 nucleotide sequence: TGTGCCAGCTCACCATCGGGACAGTCCAAAGGGAACACTGAAGCTTTCTTT.

This chain uses TRBV7-2 with TRBJ2-7, with 11 bases matching TRBD1. Germline values: CDR1 SGHTA, CDR2 FQGNSA. V dropped 5 bases and J dropped 0; count of bases not matched to a gene: 6. The CDR3 sequence is 16 residues long. The CDR3, as DNA: TGTGCCAGCAGCACCCGGACAGGGGGCGGCTCCTACGAGCAGTACTTC. Its translation: CASSTRTGGGSYEQYF.

V gene TRBV5-4 combines with J gene TRBJ2-3; 10 bases line up with TRBD2. With V trimmed by 2 bases and J by 5 bases, 5 bases remained unmatched. This CDR3 has 15 residues. The germline V gene encodes CDR1 SGHNT and CDR2 YYREEE (reference sequence). The CDR3 spells CASSLAGGPKDTQYF. CDR3 nucleotides: TGTGCCAGCAGCTTAGCGGGAGGGCCTAAAGATACGCAGTATTTT. Complete variable domain (other parts from reference TRBV5-4 and TRBJ2-3): ETGVTQSPTHLIKTRGQQVTLRCSSQSGHNTVSWYQQALGQGPQFIFQYYREEENGRGNFPPRFSGLQFPNYSSELNVNALELDDSALYLCASSLAGGPKDTQYFGPGTRLTVL.

The V gene is TRBV18, the J gene TRBJ2-6; TRBD1 agrees at 9 bases. The J segment lost 0 bases and the V segment lost 3 bases, leaving 6 bases of the junction unmatched. Germline V lookup: CDR1 KGHSH, CDR2 LQKENI. The CDR3 consists of 18 residues. The CDR3 loop is CASSPSRTGVSGANVLTF. In DNA, the CDR3 is TGTGCCAGCTCACCTTCCAGGACAGGGGTCTCTGGGGCCAACGTCCTGACTTTC. The complete variable domain, with remaining parts taken from reference TRBV18 and TRBJ2-6, reads NAGVMQNPRHLVRRRGQEARLRCSPMKGHSHVYWYRQLPEEGLKFMVYLQKENIIDESGMPKERFSAEFPKEGPSILRIQQVVRGDSAAYFCASSPSRTGVSGANVLTFGAGSRLTVL.

This clone was found once. The chain links TRBV18 to TRBJ1-2; D may be TRBD1 (6 bases). The V and J ends lost 3 bases and 5 bases respectively, with 13 bases between them. The CDR3 runs to 14 residues. The germline gives CDR1 KGHSH, CDR2 LQKENI. The CDR3 sequence: CASSPVGGLYGYTF. The CDR3 DNA is TGTGCCAGCTCACCGGTAGGGGGGCTTTATGGCTACACCTTC.

The chain has TRBV11-2 and TRBJ2-7, with 7 nucleotides matching TRBD2. Unmatched junction bases numbered 11, after V lost 5 bases and J lost 4 bases. The CDR3 consists of 15 residues. Germline lookup yields CDR1 SGHAT and CDR2 FQNNGV. The CDR3 is CASSPGLVTAYEQYF. CDR3 nucleotides: TGTGCCAGCAGCCCAGGACTAGTGACGGCGTACGAGCAGTACTTC.